The TCR beta chain under discussion was sequenced for a study of blood T cell repertoires in COVID-19. Germline values: CDR1 WNHNN, CDR2 SYGVQD (reference sequence). The CDR3 runs 16 residues. Trimming took off 2 bases at V and 1 base at J, with 13 bases between the two ends. Sequenced by immunoSEQ multiplex PCR; TCRdb stores in-frame clones only, minus some. This table has roughly 13,000 clones, 87% appearing once. The chain combines TRBV10-1 with TRBJ2-3; TRBD2 might be the D (7 bases). This TCR was sampled from a human donor with active COVID-19. The donor label of this sample is uncertain. The sample was peripheral blood. The CDR3 loop is CASSEGRGGGTDTQYF. The CDR3 DNA reads as TGCGCCAGCAGTGAGGGGAGGGGGGGCGGCACAGATACGCAGTATTTT.